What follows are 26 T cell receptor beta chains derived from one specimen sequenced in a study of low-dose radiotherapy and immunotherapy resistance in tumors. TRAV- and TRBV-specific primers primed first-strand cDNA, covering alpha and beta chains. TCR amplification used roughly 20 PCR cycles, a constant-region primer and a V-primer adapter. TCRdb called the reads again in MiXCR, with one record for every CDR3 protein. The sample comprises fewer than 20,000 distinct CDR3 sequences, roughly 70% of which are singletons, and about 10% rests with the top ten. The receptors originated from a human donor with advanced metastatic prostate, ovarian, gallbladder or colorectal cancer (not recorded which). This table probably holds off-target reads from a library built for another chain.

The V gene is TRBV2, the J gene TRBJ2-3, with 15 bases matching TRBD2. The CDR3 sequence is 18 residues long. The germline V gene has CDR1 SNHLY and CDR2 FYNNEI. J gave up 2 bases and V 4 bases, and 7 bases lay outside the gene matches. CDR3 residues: CASSVSGTSGRNTDTQYF. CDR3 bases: TGTGCCAGCAGTGTATCCGGGACTAGCGGGAGGAACACAGATACGCAGTATTTT.

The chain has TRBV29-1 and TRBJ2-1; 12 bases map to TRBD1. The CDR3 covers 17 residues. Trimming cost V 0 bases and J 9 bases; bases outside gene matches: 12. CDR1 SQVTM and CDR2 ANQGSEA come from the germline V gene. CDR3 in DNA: TGCAGCGTTGAAGATCCAATTGGGGGACAGGGGGCAGGTGAGCAGTTCTTC. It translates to CSVEDPIGGQGAGEQFF.

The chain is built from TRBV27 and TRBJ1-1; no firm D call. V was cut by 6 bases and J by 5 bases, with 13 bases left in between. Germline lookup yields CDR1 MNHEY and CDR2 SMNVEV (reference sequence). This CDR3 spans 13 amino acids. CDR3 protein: CASRTGRGTEAFF. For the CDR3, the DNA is TGTGCCAGCAGGACCGGGCGAGGGACTGAAGCTTTCTTT.

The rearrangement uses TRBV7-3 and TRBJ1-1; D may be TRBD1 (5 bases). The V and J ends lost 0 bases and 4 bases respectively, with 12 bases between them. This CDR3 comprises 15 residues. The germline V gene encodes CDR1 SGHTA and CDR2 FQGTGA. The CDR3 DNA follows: TGTGCCAGCAGCTTAACGGCAGGGCCGGGCACTGAAGCTTTCTTT. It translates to CASSLTAGPGTEAFF.

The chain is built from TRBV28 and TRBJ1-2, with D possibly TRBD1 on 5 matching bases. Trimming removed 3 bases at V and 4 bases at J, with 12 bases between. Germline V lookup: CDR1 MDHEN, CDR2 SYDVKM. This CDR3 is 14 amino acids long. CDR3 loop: CASSLWQGSYGYTF. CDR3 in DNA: TGTGCCAGCAGTTTGTGGCAGGGAAGCTATGGCTACACCTTC.

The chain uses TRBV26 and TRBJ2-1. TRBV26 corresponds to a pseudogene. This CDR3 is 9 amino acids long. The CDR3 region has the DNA TGTGCCAGCTCCTTGGAAAAGTTCTTC. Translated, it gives CASSLEKFF.

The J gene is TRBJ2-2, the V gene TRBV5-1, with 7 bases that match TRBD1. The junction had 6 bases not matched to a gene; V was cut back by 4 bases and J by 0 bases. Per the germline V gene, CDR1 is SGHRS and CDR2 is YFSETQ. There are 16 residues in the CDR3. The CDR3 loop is CASSIGQATNTGELFF. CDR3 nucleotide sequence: TGCGCCAGCAGCATCGGACAGGCCACGAACACCGGGGAGCTGTTTTTT.

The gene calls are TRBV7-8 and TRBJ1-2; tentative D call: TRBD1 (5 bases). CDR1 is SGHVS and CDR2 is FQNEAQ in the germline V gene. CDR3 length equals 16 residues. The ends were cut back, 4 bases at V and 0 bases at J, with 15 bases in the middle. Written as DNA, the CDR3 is TGTGCCAGCAGCTCAGCCGACAGTGCTTCTAACTATGGCTACACCTTC. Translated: CASSSADSASNYGYTF. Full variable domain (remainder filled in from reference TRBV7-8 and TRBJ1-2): GAGVSQSPRYKVAKRGQDVALRCDPISGHVSLFWYQQALGQGPEFLTYFQNEAQLDKSGLPSDRFFAERPEGSVSTLKIQRTQQEDSAVYLCASSSADSASNYGYTFGSGTRLTVV.

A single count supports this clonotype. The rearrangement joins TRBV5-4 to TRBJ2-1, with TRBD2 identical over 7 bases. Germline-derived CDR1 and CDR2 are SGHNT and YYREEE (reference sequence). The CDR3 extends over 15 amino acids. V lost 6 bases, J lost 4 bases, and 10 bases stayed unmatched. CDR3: CASTFFGGGYNEQFF. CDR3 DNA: TGTGCCAGCACCTTTTTTGGCGGGGGTTACAATGAGCAGTTCTTC.

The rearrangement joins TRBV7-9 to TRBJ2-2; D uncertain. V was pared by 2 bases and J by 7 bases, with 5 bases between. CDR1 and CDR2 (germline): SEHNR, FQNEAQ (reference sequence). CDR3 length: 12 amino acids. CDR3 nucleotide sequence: TGTGCCAGCAGCTTAATGGGCGGGGAGCTGTTTTTT. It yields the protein CASSLMGGELFF.

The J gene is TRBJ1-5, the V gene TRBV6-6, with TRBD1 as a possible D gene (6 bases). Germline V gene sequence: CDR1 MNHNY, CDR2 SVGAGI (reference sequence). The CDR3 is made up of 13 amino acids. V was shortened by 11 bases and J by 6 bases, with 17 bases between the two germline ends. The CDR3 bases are TGTGCCGCGACGGGGGACATCGCTCAGCCCCAGCATTTT. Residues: CAATGDIAQPQHF.

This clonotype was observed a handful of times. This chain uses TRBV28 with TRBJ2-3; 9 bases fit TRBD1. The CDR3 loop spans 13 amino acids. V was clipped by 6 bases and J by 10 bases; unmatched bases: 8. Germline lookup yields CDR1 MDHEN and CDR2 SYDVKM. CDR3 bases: TGTGCCAGCAGCACAACCCGGACAGGGGCGCAGTATTTT. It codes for CASSTTRTGAQYF.

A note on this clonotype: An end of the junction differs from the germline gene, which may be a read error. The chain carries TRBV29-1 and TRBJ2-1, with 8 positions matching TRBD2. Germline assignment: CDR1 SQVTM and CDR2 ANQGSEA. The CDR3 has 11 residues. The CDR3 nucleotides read TGCACCGTTGCGGGGGGAAGTGAGCAGTTCTTC. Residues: CTVAGGSEQFF.

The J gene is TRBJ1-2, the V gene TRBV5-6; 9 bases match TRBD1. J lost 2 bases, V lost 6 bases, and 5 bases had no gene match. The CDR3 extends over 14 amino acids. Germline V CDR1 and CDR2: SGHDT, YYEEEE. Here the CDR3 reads CASIWGTGNYGYTF. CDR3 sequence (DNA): TGTGCCAGCATCTGGGGGACAGGGAACTATGGCTACACCTTC.

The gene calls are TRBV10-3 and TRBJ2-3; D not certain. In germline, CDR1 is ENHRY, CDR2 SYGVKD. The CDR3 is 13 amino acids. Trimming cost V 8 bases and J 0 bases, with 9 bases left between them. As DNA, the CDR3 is TGTGCCATCCGCGAACTAAGCACAGATACGCAGTATTTT. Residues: CAIRELSTDTQYF.

CDR3 residues: CSGDGQDRGYTF. CDR3 DNA: TGCAGTGGTGACGGTCAAGATCGGGGCTACACCTTC. V and J are TRBV20-1 and TRBJ1-2; D call uncertain. Germline V CDR1 and CDR2: DFQATT, SNEGSKA (reference sequence). The V end was cut by 7 bases, the J end by 8 bases, with 17 bases between. CDR3 length: 12 residues.

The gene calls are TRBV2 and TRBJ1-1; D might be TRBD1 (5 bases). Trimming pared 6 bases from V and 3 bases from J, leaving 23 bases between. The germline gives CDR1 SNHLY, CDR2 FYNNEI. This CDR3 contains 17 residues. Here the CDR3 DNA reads TGTGCCAGCAGGGAACACGGGGCAGGGACGCGGTACACTGAAGCTTTCTTT. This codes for CASREHGAGTRYTEAFF.

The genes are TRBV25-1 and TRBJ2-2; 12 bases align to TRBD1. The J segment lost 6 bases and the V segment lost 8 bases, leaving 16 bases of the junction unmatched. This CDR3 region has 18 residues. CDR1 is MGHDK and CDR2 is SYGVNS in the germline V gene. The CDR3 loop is CASCGTGGAFRFSGELFF. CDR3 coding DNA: TGTGCCAGCTGCGGGACAGGGGGCGCATTCAGATTCTCCGGGGAGCTGTTTTTT.

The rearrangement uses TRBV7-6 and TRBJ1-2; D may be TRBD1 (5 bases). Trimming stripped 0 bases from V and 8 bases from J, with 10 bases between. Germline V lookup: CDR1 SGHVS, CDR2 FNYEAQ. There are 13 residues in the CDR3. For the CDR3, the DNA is TGTGCCAGCAGCTTAGCTGGGGGTAGGGGCTACACCTTC. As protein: CASSLAGGRGYTF.

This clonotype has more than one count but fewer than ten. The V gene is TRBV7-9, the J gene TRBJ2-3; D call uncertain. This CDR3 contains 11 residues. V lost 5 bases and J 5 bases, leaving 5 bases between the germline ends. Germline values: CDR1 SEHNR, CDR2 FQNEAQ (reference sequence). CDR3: CASSQKDTQYF. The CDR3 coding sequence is TGTGCCAGCAGCCAGAAAGATACGCAGTATTTT. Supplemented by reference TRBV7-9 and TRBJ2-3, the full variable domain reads DTGVSQNPRHKITKRGQNVTFRCDPISEHNRLYWYRQTLGQGPEFLTYFQNEAQLEKSRLLSDRFSAERPKGSFSTLEIQRTEQGDSAMYLCASSQKDTQYFGPGTRLTVL.

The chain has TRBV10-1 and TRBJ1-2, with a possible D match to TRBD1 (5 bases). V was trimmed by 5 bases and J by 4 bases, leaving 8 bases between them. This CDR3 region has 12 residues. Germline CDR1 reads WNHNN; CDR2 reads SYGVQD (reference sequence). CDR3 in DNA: TGCGCCAGCAGTTACAGGACCTATGGCTACACCTTC. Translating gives CASSYRTYGYTF.

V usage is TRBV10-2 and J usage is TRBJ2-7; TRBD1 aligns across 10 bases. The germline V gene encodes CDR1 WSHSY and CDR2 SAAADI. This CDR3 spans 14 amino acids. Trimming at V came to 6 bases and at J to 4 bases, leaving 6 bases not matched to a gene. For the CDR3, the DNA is TGCGCCAGCAGGGAGGGACAGGGGCTTTACGAGCAGTACTTC. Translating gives CASREGQGLYEQYF.

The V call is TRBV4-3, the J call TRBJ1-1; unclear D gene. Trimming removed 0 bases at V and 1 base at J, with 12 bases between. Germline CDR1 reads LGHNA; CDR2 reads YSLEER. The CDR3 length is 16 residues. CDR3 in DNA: TGCGCCAGCAGCCAAGATCAAGGGTACGGGAACACTGAAGCTTTCTTT. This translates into CASSQDQGYGNTEAFF.

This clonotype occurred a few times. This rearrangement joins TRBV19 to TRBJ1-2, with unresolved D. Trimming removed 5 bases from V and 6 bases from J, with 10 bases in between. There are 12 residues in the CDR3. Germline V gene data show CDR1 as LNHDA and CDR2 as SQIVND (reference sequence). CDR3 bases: TGTGCCAGTAGTGTCGGGAGGAATGGCTACACCTTC. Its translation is CASSVGRNGYTF.

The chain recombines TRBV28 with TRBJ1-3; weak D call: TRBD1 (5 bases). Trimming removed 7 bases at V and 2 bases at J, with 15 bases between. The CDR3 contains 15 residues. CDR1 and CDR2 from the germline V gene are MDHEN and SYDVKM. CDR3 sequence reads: CASTPSRGPGNTIYF. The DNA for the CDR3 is TGTGCCAGCACCCCCTCCCGGGGACCTGGAAACACCATATATTTT.

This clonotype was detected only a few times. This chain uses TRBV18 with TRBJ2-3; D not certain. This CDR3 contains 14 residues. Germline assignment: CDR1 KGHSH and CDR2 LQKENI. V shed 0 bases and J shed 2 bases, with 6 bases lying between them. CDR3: CASSPPSFTDTQYF. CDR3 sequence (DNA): TGTGCCAGCTCACCACCATCCTTCACAGATACGCAGTATTTT.